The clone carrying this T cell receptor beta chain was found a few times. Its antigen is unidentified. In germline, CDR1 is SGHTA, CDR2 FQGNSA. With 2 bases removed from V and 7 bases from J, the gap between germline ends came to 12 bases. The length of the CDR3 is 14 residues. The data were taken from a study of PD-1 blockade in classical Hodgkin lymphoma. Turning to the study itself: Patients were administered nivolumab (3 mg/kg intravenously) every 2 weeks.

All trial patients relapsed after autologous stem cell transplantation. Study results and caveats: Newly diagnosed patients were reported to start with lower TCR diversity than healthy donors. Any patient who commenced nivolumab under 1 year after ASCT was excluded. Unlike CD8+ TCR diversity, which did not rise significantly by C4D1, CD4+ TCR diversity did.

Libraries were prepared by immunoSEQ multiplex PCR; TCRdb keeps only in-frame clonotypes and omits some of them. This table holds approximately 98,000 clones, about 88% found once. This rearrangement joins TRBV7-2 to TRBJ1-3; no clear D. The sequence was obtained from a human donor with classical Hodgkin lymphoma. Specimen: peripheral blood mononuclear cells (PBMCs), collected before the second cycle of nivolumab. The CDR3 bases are TGTGCCAGCAGCTTAATGTCGGAGGGCAACACCATATATTTT. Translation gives CASSLMSEGNTIYF.